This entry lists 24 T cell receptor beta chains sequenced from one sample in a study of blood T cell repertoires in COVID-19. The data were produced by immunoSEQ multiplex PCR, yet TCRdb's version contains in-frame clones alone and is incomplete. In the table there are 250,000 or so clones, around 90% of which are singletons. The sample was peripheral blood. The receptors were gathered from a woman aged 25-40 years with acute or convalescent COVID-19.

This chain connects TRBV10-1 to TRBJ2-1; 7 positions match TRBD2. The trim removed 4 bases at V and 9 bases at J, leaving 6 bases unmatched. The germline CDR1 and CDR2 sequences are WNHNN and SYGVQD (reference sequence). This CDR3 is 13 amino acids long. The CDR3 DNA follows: TGCGCCAGCAGTGGGGCTAGCGGCGGTGAGCAGTTCTTC. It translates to CASSGASGGEQFF.

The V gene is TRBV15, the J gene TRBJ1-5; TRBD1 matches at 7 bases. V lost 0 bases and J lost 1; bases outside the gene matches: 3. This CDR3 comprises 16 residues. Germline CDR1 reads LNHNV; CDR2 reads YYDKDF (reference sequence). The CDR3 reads CATSRDPGGSNQPQHF. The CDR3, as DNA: TGTGCCACCAGCAGAGATCCAGGGGGGAGCAATCAGCCCCAGCATTTT.

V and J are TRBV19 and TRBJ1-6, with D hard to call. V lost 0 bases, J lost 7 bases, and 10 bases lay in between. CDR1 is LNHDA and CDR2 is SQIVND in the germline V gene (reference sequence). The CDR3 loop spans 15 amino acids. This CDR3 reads CASSIDLGENSPLHF. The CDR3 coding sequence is TGTGCCAGTAGTATAGATCTCGGGGAAAATTCACCCCTCCACTTT.

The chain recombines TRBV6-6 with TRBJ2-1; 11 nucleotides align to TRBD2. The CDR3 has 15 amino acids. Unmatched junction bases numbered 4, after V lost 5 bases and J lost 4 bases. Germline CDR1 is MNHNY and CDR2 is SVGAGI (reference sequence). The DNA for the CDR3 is TGTGCCAGCAGTCTAGCGGGAGGCGCTTACAATGAGCAGTTCTTC. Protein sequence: CASSLAGGAYNEQFF.

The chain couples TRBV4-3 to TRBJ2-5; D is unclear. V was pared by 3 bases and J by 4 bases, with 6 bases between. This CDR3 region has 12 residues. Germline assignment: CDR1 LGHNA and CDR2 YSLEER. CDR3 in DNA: TGCGCCAGCAGCCATAAAATAGAGACCCAGTACTTC. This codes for CASSHKIETQYF.

CDR3 sequence (DNA): TGTGCCAGCAGTTTCGCGTTTGACACCGGGGAGCTGTTTTTT. Protein sequence: CASSFAFDTGELFF. The chain combines TRBV6-5 with TRBJ2-2; D gene ambiguous. The length of the CDR3 is 14 residues. The ends were cut back, 4 bases at V and 3 bases at J, with 9 bases in the middle. Germline CDR1 reads MNHEY; CDR2 reads SVGAGI.

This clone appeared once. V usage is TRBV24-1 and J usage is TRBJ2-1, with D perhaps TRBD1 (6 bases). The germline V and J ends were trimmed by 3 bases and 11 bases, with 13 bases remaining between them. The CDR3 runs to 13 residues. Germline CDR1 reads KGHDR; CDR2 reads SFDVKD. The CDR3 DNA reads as TGTGCCACCAGTGATCCGGACAGACCCCAGCAGTTCTTC. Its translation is CATSDPDRPQQFF.

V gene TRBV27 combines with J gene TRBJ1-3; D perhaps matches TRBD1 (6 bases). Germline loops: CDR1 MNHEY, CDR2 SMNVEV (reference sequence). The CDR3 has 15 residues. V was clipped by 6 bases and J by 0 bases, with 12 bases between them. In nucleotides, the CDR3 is TGTGCCAGCAGAGTGGACAGAAACTCTGGAAACACCATATATTTT. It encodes CASRVDRNSGNTIYF.

The CDR3 loop reads CASSLTAGTLGAFF. CDR3 DNA: TGTGCCAGCAGCTTAACGGCGGGAACCTTGGGAGCTTTCTTT. V gene TRBV7-3 combines with J gene TRBJ1-1; D is uncertain. This CDR3 comprises 14 residues. The germline V gene has CDR1 SGHTA and CDR2 FQGTGA. The ends were cut back, 0 bases at V and 10 bases at J, with 15 bases in the middle.

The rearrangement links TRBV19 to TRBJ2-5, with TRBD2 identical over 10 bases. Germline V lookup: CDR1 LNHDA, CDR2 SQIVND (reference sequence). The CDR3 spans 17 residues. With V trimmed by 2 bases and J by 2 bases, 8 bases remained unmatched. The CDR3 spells CASSIRTGTSVQETQYF. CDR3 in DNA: TGTGCCAGTAGTATAAGAACCGGGACTAGCGTACAAGAGACCCAGTACTTC.

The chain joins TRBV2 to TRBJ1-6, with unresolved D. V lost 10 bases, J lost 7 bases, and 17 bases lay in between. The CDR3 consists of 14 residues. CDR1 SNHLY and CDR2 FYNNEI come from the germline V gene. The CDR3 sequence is CATRQEAGNSPLHF. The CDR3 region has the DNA TGTGCCACCCGGCAGGAGGCAGGAAATTCACCCCTCCACTTT.

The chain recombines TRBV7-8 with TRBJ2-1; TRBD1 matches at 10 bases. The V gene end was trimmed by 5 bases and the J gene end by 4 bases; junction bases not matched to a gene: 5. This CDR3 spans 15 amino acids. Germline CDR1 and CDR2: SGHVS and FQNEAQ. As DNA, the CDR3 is TGTGCCAGCAGCCGAGCGGGACAGGGGTACAATGAGCAGTTCTTC. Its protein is CASSRAGQGYNEQFF.

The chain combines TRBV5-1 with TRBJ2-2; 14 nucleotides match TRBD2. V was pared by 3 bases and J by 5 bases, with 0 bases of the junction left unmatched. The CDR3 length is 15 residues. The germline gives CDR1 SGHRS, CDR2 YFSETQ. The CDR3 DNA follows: TGCGCCAGCAGCTGGACTAGCGGGAGGACCGGGGAGCTGTTTTTT. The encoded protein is CASSWTSGRTGELFF.

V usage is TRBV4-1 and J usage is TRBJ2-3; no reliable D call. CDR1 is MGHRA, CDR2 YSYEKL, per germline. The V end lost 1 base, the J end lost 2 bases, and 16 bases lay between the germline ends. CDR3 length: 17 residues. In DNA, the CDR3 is TGCGCCAGCAGCCAAGTCGTCGACACCGTACACACAGATACGCAGTATTTT. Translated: CASSQVVDTVHTDTQYF.

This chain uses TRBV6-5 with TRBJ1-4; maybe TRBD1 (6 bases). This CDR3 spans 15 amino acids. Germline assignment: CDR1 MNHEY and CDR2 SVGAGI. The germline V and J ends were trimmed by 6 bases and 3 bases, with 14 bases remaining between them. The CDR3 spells CASRPQGVPNEKLFF. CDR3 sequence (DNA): TGTGCCAGCAGACCACAGGGAGTGCCTAATGAAAAACTGTTTTTT.

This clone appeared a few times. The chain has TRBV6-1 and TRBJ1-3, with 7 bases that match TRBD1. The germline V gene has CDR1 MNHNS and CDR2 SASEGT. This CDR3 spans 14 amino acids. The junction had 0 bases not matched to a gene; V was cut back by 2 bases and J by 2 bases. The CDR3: CASSEQGAGNTIYF. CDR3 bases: TGTGCCAGCAGTGAACAGGGGGCTGGAAACACCATATATTTT.

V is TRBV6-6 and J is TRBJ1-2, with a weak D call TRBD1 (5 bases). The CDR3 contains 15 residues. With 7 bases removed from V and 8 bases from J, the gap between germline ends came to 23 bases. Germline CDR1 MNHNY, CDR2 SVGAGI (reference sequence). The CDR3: CASNPRDAGPLGYTF. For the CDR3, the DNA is TGTGCCAGCAACCCCAGGGATGCAGGGCCCTTAGGCTACACCTTC.

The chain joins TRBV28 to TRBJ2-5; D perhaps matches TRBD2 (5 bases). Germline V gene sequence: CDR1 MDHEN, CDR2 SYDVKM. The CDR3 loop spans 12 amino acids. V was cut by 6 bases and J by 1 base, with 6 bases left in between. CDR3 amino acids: CASSEGQETQYF. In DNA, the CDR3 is TGTGCCAGCAGCGAGGGCCAAGAGACCCAGTACTTC.

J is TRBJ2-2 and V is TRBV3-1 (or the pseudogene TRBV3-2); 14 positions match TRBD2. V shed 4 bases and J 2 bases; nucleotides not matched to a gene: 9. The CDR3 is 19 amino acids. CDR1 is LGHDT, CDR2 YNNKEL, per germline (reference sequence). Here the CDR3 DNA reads TGTGCCAGCAGCCCCCGGGGACTAGCGGGAGCCGTTAACACCGGGGAGCTGTTTTTT. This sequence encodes CASSPRGLAGAVNTGELFF.

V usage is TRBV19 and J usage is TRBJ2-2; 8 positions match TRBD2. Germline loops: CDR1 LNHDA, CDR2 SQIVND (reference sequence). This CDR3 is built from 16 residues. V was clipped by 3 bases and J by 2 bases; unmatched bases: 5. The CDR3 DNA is TGTGCCAGTAGTATCCCGGGACTAGTCAACACCGGGGAGCTGTTTTTT. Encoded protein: CASSIPGLVNTGELFF.

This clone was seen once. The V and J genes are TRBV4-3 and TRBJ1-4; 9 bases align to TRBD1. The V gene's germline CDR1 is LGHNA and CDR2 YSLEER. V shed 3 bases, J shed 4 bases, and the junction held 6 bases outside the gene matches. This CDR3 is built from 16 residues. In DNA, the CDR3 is TGCGCCAGCAGCCAGGGGCCGGGACAGGGTAATGAAAAACTGTTTTTT. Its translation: CASSQGPGQGNEKLFF.

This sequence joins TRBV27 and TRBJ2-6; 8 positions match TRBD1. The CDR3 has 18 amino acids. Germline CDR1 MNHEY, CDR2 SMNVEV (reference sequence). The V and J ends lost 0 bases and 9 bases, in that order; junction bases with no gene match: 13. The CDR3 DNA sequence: TGTGCCAGCAGTTTATCGGGGACAGGCCACTCTAGAAACAACGTCCTGACTTTC. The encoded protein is CASSLSGTGHSRNNVLTF.

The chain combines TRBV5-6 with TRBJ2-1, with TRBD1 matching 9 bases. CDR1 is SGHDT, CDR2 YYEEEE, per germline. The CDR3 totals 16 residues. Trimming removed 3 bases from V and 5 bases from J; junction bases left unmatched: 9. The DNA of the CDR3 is TGTGCCAGCAGCTCGAGCCGGGACAGGGTACACAATGAGCAGTTCTTC. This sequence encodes CASSSSRDRVHNEQFF.

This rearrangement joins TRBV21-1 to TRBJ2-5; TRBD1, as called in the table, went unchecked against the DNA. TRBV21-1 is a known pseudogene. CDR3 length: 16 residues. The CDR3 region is CASSSRTTGGQETQYF. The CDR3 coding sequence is TGTGCCAGCAGCTCCCGAACGACAGGGGGCCAAGAGACCCAGTACTTC.